One sample yielded the 22 T cell receptor beta chains listed below, sequenced in a study of long-term antiretroviral therapy in people with HIV. The immunoSEQ assay was v3.0, run at survey level. Clones were sequenced by immunoSEQ multiplex PCR, and TCRdb holds only the in-frame ones, with some missing. The table includes some 23,000 clones, 70% to 80% detected once. The material was unsorted PBMCs, obtained 1.2 years after starting antiretroviral therapy. The source of these receptors is a woman between 40 and 50 years old with HIV.

The rearrangement joins TRBV5-1 to TRBJ2-7; 8 nucleotides line up with TRBD1. The CDR3 has 16 residues. Germline CDR1 SGHRS, CDR2 YFSETQ. Trimming at V came to 2 bases and at J to 1 base, leaving 8 bases not matched to a gene. The CDR3 DNA sequence: TGCGCCAGCAGCTTCGGACAGGGAGAGTTTTCCTACGAGCAGTACTTC. It translates to CASSFGQGEFSYEQYF.

CDR3 sequence: CASSWTANTEAFF. CDR3 in DNA: TGTGCCAGCAGTTGGACGGCGAACACTGAAGCTTTCTTT. This chain uses TRBV2 with TRBJ1-1; unclear D gene. V was cut by 5 bases and J by 1 base, with 8 bases left in between. CDR3 length equals 13 residues. The germline gives CDR1 SNHLY, CDR2 FYNNEI.

This clone is termed medium-sized (0.01 to 0.1%). The V and J genes are TRBV29-1 and TRBJ1-2, with D tentatively TRBD1 (5 bases). The V gene's germline CDR1 is SQVTM and CDR2 ANQGSEA. The V end was cut by 5 bases, the J end by 4 bases, with 11 bases between. The CDR3 totals 12 residues. The CDR3 loop reads CSVWGMVYGYTF. CDR3 in DNA: TGCAGCGTTTGGGGGATGGTCTATGGCTACACCTTC.

The chain is built from TRBV5-1 and TRBJ1-4; D call uncertain. The V gene lost 0 bases and the J gene lost 7 bases, with 1 base spanning the gap. This CDR3 has 11 residues. CDR1 and CDR2 (germline): SGHRS, YFSETQ. The CDR3 spells CASSLGEKLFF. As DNA, the CDR3 is TGCGCCAGCAGCTTGGGTGAAAAACTGTTTTTT.

The chain recombines TRBV7-6 with TRBJ2-7; TRBD1 agrees at 8 bases. V shed 4 bases, J shed 5 bases, and the junction held 7 bases outside the gene matches. The CDR3 is made up of 14 amino acids. Germline V gene lookup returns CDR1 SGHVS and CDR2 FNYEAQ. CDR3 bases: TGTGCCAGCAGCTCGGAGGCAGGGGGCCACGAGCAGTACTTC. Its protein product is CASSSEAGGHEQYF. Full variable domain (remainder filled in from reference TRBV7-6 and TRBJ2-7): GAGVSQSPRYKVTKRGQDVALRCDPISGHVSLYWYRQALGQGPEFLTYFNYEAQQDKSGLPNDRFSAERPEGSISTLTIQRTEQRDSAMYRCASSSEAGGHEQYFGPGTRLTVT.

This sequence joins TRBV6-5 and TRBJ2-6; D is unclear. Germline V lookup: CDR1 MNHEY, CDR2 SVGAGI. The CDR3 spans 13 residues. The germline V and J ends were trimmed by 4 bases and 2 bases, with 3 bases remaining between them. CDR3 DNA: TGTGCCAGCAGTTTACCTGGGGCCAACGTCCTGACTTTC. Its translation is CASSLPGANVLTF.

The V gene is TRBV30, the J gene TRBJ1-5; D uncertain. CDR1 and CDR2 from the germline V gene are GTSNPN and SVGIG (reference sequence). Trimming shortened V by 0 bases and J by 4 bases, and 7 bases separated the two germline ends. The CDR3 is made up of 13 amino acids. The CDR3 protein is CAWSVPRNQPQHF. As DNA, the CDR3 is TGTGCCTGGAGTGTACCTAGAAATCAGCCCCAGCATTTT.

CDR3 DNA sequence: TGTGCCAGCAGCTTCCAGACAGGGAAAGCAGATACGCAGTATTTT. It codes for CASSFQTGKADTQYF. The chain carries TRBV7-2 and TRBJ2-3; 7 nucleotides align to TRBD1. J lost 4 bases, V lost 3 bases, and 7 bases had no gene match. The CDR3 runs 15 residues. The germline CDR1 and CDR2 sequences are SGHTA and FQGNSA.

The chain uses TRBV27 and TRBJ1-5; tentatively, D is TRBD1 (6 bases). V gave up 5 bases and J gave up 2 bases, with 16 bases separating them. Germline V gene lookup returns CDR1 MNHEY and CDR2 SMNVEV (reference sequence). The CDR3 is 16 amino acids. CDR3 sequence reads: CASSPSPQGGNQPQHF. CDR3 nucleotide sequence: TGTGCCAGCAGTCCGAGCCCACAGGGTGGCAATCAGCCCCAGCATTTT.

The V and J genes are TRBV9 and TRBJ2-2, with no clear D. The CDR3 spans 18 residues. Germline V lookup: CDR1 SGDLS, CDR2 YYNGEE. The V end lost 2 bases, the J end lost 3 bases, and 20 bases lay between the germline ends. The CDR3 bases are TGTGCCAGCAGCGTGAGACCTCGTGGAAGGCTGGACACCGGGGAGCTGTTTTTT. This gives the protein CASSVRPRGRLDTGELFF.

The chain joins TRBV5-8 to TRBJ1-2; TRBD1 matches 8 bases. J gave up 7 bases and V 4 bases, and 3 bases lay outside the gene matches. Looked up from germline, CDR1 is SGHTS and CDR2 is YDEGEE. CDR3 length equals 12 residues. The CDR3 DNA sequence: TGTGCCAGCAGCCACAGGGGGGGTGGCTACACCTTC. Translated: CASSHRGGGYTF.

This clone appeared a single time. The rearrangement joins TRBV5-1 to TRBJ2-7; 7 bases map to TRBD1. V dropped 4 bases and J dropped 6; count of bases not matched to a gene: 10. Per the germline V gene, CDR1 is SGHRS and CDR2 is YFSETQ. This CDR3 has 14 amino acids. The CDR3 loop reads CASSRTGSSLEQYF. The CDR3 DNA reads TGCGCCAGCAGCCGGACAGGTTCTAGTCTCGAGCAGTACTTC.

This chain uses TRBV19 with TRBJ1-6; D gene ambiguous. Trimming shortened V by 0 bases and J by 5 bases, and 5 bases separated the two germline ends. CDR3 length: 14 residues. CDR1 is LNHDA, CDR2 SQIVND, per germline (reference sequence). The CDR3 DNA sequence: TGTGCCAGTAGTATAGATCTTAATAATTCACCCCTCCACTTT. Residues: CASSIDLNNSPLHF.

This clone was found once. The chain couples TRBV4-1 to TRBJ1-3; D is unresolved. V was trimmed by 1 base and J by 5 bases, leaving 15 bases between them. CDR3 size: 16 residues. Germline V gene data show CDR1 as MGHRA and CDR2 as YSYEKL. The CDR3 loop is CASSQGGVEVRNTIYF. In DNA form, the CDR3 reads TGCGCCAGCAGCCAAGGCGGGGTTGAGGTTCGAAACACCATATATTTT.

This chain connects TRBV13 to TRBJ2-7; TRBD1 matches at 8 bases. With V trimmed by 4 bases and J by 3 bases, 5 bases remained unmatched. Germline CDR1 PRHDT, CDR2 FYEKMQ (reference sequence). The CDR3 spans 14 residues. The CDR3 sequence is CASSSRTGIYEQYF. The CDR3 DNA reads TGTGCCAGCAGCTCCCGGACAGGGATCTACGAGCAGTACTTC.

CDR3 sequence reads: CASSQDEWSSSYNEQFF. CDR3 in DNA: TGTGCCAGCAGCCAAGATGAGTGGAGTAGCTCCTACAATGAGCAGTTCTTC. V gene TRBV14 combines with J gene TRBJ2-1; D not certain. Trimming took off 0 bases at V and 0 bases at J, with 12 bases between the two ends. CDR1 SGHDN and CDR2 FVKESK come from the germline V gene. The CDR3 totals 17 residues.

This chain joins TRBV5-1 and TRBJ2-3, with D unclear. CDR1 SGHRS and CDR2 YFSETQ come from the germline V gene. The CDR3 is 13 residues long. The V end lost 1 base, the J end lost 0 bases, and 3 bases lay between the germline ends. CDR3 nucleotides: TGCGCCAGCAGCTTGTTCAGCACAGATACGCAGTATTTT. Its protein is CASSLFSTDTQYF.

This clone was seen just once. One end of the junction fails to match germline, which may point to a read error. This rearrangement joins TRBV19 to TRBJ1-1; D gene uncertain. Germline loops: CDR1 LNHDA, CDR2 SQIVND (reference sequence). CDR3 length: 12 residues. The CDR3 sequence: CASSPREERLDF. DNA of the CDR3: TGTGCCAGTAGTCCCCGAGAAGAGAGACTCGACTTT. The full variable domain, with the rest looked up from reference TRBV19 and TRBJ1-1, is DGGITQSPKYLFRKEGQNVTLSCEQNLNHDAMYWYRQDPGQGLRLIYYSQIVNDFQKGDIAEGYSVSREKKESFPLTVTSAQKNPTAFYLCASSPREERLDFGQGTRLTVV.

This CDR3 reads CASSYPGQGTYGYTF. The CDR3 nucleotides are TGTGCCAGCAGTTACCCCGGACAGGGGACCTATGGCTACACCTTC. The chain carries TRBV6-5 and TRBJ1-2, with 9 bases identical to TRBD1. CDR3 length: 15 residues. J gave up 4 bases and V 2 bases, and 5 bases lay outside the gene matches. Germline-derived CDR1 and CDR2 are MNHEY and SVGAGI.

The chain uses TRBV11-3 and TRBJ2-1; D not resolved. The ends were cut back, 4 bases at V and 8 bases at J, with 15 bases in the middle. The length of the CDR3 is 14 residues. The germline gives CDR1 SGHNT, CDR2 YENEEA. The CDR3 sequence is CASSSEVGTDEQFF. CDR3 DNA sequence: TGTGCCAGCAGCTCAGAGGTGGGTACCGATGAGCAGTTCTTC. Combining the CDR3 with reference TRBV11-3 and TRBJ2-1 gives the whole variable domain EAGVVQSPRYKIIEKKQPVAFWCNPISGHNTLYWYLQNLGQGPELLIRYENEEAVDDSQLPKDRFSAERLKGVDSTLKIQPAELGDSAVYLCASSSEVGTDEQFFGPGTRLTVL.

The V gene is TRBV30, the J gene TRBJ2-5; 8 positions match TRBD1. Trimming removed 5 bases from V and 4 bases from J; junction bases left unmatched: 0. Germline V gene lookup returns CDR1 GTSNPN and CDR2 SVGIG (reference sequence). The CDR3 runs 11 residues. Here the CDR3 reads CAWGQGETQYF. In DNA, the CDR3 is TGTGCCTGGGGACAGGGAGAGACCCAGTACTTC.

The chain uses TRBV2 and TRBJ1-1; D may be TRBD1 (5 bases). The CDR3 consists of 16 residues. The V and J ends lost 5 bases and 3 bases respectively, with 19 bases between them. From germline, CDR1 is SNHLY and CDR2 FYNNEI. The CDR3 DNA is TGTGCCAGCAGTCTAATGGAGCAGGGTTGGGACACTGAAGCTTTCTTT. This sequence encodes CASSLMEQGWDTEAFF.